These 11 T cell receptor beta chains were all obtained from the same sample, sequenced in a study of T cell changes during pregnancy in multiple sclerosis. TCRdb's table, derived via immunoSEQ multiplex PCR, lists solely in-frame clones and lacks some. The table shows just over 90,000 clones, with about nine tenths occurring only once. The input for sequencing was peripheral blood, taken after pregnancy. These TCRs come from a female donor in good health, enrolled as a control in a pregnancy study.

The rearrangement joins TRBV9 to TRBJ2-5; D is perhaps TRBD1 (7 bases). V was trimmed by 4 bases and J by 4 bases, leaving 17 bases between them. Germline V gene lookup returns CDR1 SGDLS and CDR2 YYNGEE. There are 15 residues in the CDR3. The CDR3 DNA reads TGTGCCAGCAGCTACCGACAGGGCGGGATAGAGACCCAGTACTTC. Protein: CASSYRQGGIETQYF.

The chain combines TRBV11-3 with TRBJ2-2; a possible D gene is TRBD2 (7 bases). V lost 3 bases and J lost 7, with 12 bases in between. The CDR3 runs to 14 residues. Germline V CDR1 and CDR2: SGHNT, YENEEA. The CDR3 region is CASSLGGLNGELFF. DNA of the CDR3: TGTGCCAGCAGCTTGGGGGGGCTTAACGGGGAGCTGTTTTTT. Looking up the rest from reference TRBV11-3 and TRBJ2-2 gives the full variable domain: EAGVVQSPRYKIIEKKQPVAFWCNPISGHNTLYWYLQNLGQGPELLIRYENEEAVDDSQLPKDRFSAERLKGVDSTLKIQPAELGDSAVYLCASSLGGLNGELFFGEGSRLTVL.

The V gene is TRBV6-5, the J gene TRBJ1-4; 7 nucleotides match TRBD1. Trimming took 0 bases from V and 12 from J; bases not matched to a gene: 10. This CDR3 has 15 amino acids. Germline V gene lookup returns CDR1 MNHEY and CDR2 SVGAGI. The CDR3 DNA follows: TGTGCCAGCAGTTACTCAGGCAGGGGGGATTGGGAACTGTTTTTT. Translating gives CASSYSGRGDWELFF.

This chain joins TRBV28 and TRBJ2-7; 9 nucleotides match TRBD1. This CDR3 is 14 amino acids long. The germline CDR1 and CDR2 sequences are MDHEN and SYDVKM. V lost 6 bases, J lost 6 bases, and 9 bases stayed unmatched. CDR3 region: CASSIGTGITEQYF. DNA of the CDR3: TGTGCCAGCAGCATCGGGACAGGGATAACCGAGCAGTACTTC.

This chain uses TRBV29-1 with TRBJ2-7; weak D call: TRBD1 (6 bases). Germline lookup yields CDR1 SQVTM and CDR2 ANQGSEA. Trimming removed 4 bases at V and 0 bases at J, with 10 bases between. The CDR3 contains 13 residues. The CDR3 bases are TGCAGCGTTGGAGGCAGGGGCTCCTACGAGCAGTACTTC. Translation: CSVGGRGSYEQYF.

The CDR3 coding sequence is TGTGCCAGCAGTTACACTCGGTGGACTGAAGCTTTCTTT. The encoded protein is CASSYTRWTEAFF. The V gene is TRBV6-5, the J gene TRBJ1-1, with D unresolved. The germline V gene encodes CDR1 MNHEY and CDR2 SVGAGI. Trimming cost V 2 bases and J 5 bases, with 9 bases left between them. The CDR3 runs 13 residues.

The chain employs TRBV4-3 and TRBJ1-2; maybe TRBD1 (6 bases). Germline CDR1 is LGHNA and CDR2 is YSLEER. The CDR3 runs 16 residues. Trimming left V 0 bases short and J 1 base short, with 12 bases between. CDR3 DNA sequence: TGCGCCAGCAGCCAAGATCCGTGGGGGCGTAACTATGGCTACACCTTC. It yields the protein CASSQDPWGRNYGYTF.

The rearrangement joins TRBV7-8 to TRBJ2-1; 14 bases fit TRBD2. The CDR3 length is 20 residues. Germline loops: CDR1 SGHVS, CDR2 FQNEAQ. Germline trimming cut 1 base from V and 3 bases from J; bases unmatched to any gene: 11. CDR3 nucleotide sequence: TGTGCCAGCAGCTTAGAGTCTCCGGGACTAGCGGGGGCGATCTACAATGAGCAGTTCTTC. Amino acid sequence: CASSLESPGLAGAIYNEQFF.

The genes are TRBV28 and TRBJ1-1; TRBD1 matches 7 bases. The CDR3 has 16 amino acids. Per the germline V gene, CDR1 is MDHEN and CDR2 is SYDVKM. The J segment lost 1 base and the V segment lost 6 bases, leaving 11 bases of the junction unmatched. The CDR3 region is CASSLGGAGGNTEAFF. CDR3 bases: TGTGCCAGCAGCCTCGGTGGGGCAGGGGGGAACACTGAAGCTTTCTTT.

This chain uses TRBV18 with TRBJ1-2; a weak D match, TRBD1 (5 bases). The CDR3 extends over 12 amino acids. The germline CDR1 and CDR2 sequences are KGHSH and LQKENI. The V end lost 3 bases, the J end lost 8 bases, and 10 bases lay between the germline ends. The CDR3 nucleotides are TGTGCCAGCTCACCCCCGGGGGGGGGCTACACCTTC. This translates into CASSPPGGGYTF.

The chain links TRBV6-1 to TRBJ1-3; 7 bases agree with TRBD1. The germline gives CDR1 MNHNS, CDR2 SASEGT. The CDR3 sequence is 15 residues long. J gave up 4 bases and V 6 bases, and 9 bases lay outside the gene matches. Written as DNA, the CDR3 is TGTGCCAGCAGCACCTGGGACAGCGTCGGAAACACCATATATTTT. Encoded protein: CASSTWDSVGNTIYF.